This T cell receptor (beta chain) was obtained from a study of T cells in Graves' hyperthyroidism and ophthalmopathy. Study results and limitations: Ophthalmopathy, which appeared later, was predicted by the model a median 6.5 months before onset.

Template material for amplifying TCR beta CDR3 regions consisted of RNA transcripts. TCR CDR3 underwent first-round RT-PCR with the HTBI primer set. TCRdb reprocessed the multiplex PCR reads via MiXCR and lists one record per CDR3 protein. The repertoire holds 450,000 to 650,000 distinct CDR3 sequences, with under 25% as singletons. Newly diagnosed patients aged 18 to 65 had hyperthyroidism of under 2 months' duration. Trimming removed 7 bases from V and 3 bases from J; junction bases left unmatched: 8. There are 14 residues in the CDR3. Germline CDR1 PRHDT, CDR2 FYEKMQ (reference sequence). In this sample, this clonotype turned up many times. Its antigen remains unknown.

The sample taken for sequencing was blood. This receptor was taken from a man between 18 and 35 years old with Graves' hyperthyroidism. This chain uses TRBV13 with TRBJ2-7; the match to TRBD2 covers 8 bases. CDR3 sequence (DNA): TGTGCCAGCACCCTCGGGGGGGGGGTCTACGAGCAGTACTTC. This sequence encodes CASTLGGGVYEQYF.